Each of the 26 T cell receptor beta chains below was sequenced from the same sample in a study of blood T cell repertoires in COVID-19. TCRdb's copy holds only in-frame clones and misses some; the assay was immunoSEQ multiplex PCR. The sample holds approximately 250,000 clones, more than 80% seen once. Sample: PBMCs or T cells enriched from blood (not recorded which). These TCRs come from a woman between 25 and 40 years old with acute COVID-19.

The V call is TRBV7-9, the J call TRBJ2-7, with D possibly matching TRBD1 (6 bases). Between the trimmed V and J ends, which lost 3 bases and 1 base, there was a span of 10 bases. The CDR3 runs 14 residues. Germline values: CDR1 SEHNR, CDR2 FQNEAQ (reference sequence). As DNA, the CDR3 is TGTGCCAGCAGCTTGGGACAAGCGTCCTACGAGCAGTACTTC. It specifies CASSLGQASYEQYF.

The rearrangement joins TRBV15 to TRBJ2-1, with D tentatively TRBD2 (6 bases). The CDR3 loop spans 16 amino acids. Germline V gives CDR1 LNHNV, CDR2 YYDKDF (reference sequence). V lost 7 bases and J lost 5, with 21 bases in between. The CDR3 protein is CATITRGFRANNEQFF. DNA of the CDR3: TGTGCCACCATAACCCGGGGGTTCCGGGCGAACAATGAGCAGTTCTTC.

This chain links TRBV2 with TRBJ2-7; TRBD1 aligns across 8 bases. Germline trimming cut 3 bases from V and 6 bases from J; bases unmatched to any gene: 4. Germline CDR1 is SNHLY and CDR2 is FYNNEI. This CDR3 is 13 amino acids long. The CDR3 here is CASSDQGAGEQYF. CDR3 nucleotide sequence: TGTGCCAGCAGTGATCAGGGGGCGGGCGAGCAGTACTTC.

The CDR3 coding sequence is TGTGCCAGTAGTACTCTGACAGAATCCTACGAGCAGTACTTC. Protein sequence: CASSTLTESYEQYF. The genes are TRBV19 and TRBJ2-7, with D possibly matching TRBD1 (5 bases). Looked up from germline, CDR1 is LNHDA and CDR2 is SQIVND (reference sequence). The germline V and J ends were trimmed by 4 bases and 1 base, with 11 bases remaining between them. The CDR3 consists of 14 residues.

This chain joins TRBV19 and TRBJ1-6; D is possibly TRBD1 (5 bases). Deletions cut 9 bases from V and 9 bases from J, with 15 bases between. The CDR3 contains 13 residues. Per germline, CDR1 LNHDA and CDR2 SQIVND (reference sequence). DNA for the CDR3: TGTGCCAGCAGACAGTGGCTGGGTTCACCCCTCCACTTT. It is translated as CASRQWLGSPLHF.

In DNA form, the CDR3 reads TGCAGCGTTTCTAGCGACAACAATGAGCAGTTCTTC. Protein product: CSVSSDNNEQFF. The chain couples TRBV29-1 to TRBJ2-1, with D possibly matching TRBD2 (6 bases). The V end lost 5 bases, the J end lost 5 bases, and 10 bases lay between the germline ends. Looked up from germline, CDR1 is SQVTM and CDR2 is ANQGSEA. CDR3 length: 12 amino acids.

The chain joins TRBV7-9 to TRBJ1-4, with D hard to call. This CDR3 spans 12 amino acids. Germline values: CDR1 SEHNR, CDR2 FQNEAQ (reference sequence). With 6 bases removed from V and 8 bases from J, the gap between germline ends came to 10 bases. CDR3 nucleotide sequence: TGTGCCAGCAGTCGCGGAGGGGAAAAACTGTTTTTT. Its protein is CASSRGGEKLFF.

This chain uses TRBV28 with TRBJ1-2; D gene ambiguous. V was shortened by 2 bases and J by 3 bases, with 4 bases between the two germline ends. The germline CDR1 and CDR2 sequences are MDHEN and SYDVKM. CDR3 length equals 12 residues. CDR3 region: CASSLQDYGYTF. The CDR3 DNA reads as TGTGCCAGCAGTTTACAGGACTATGGCTACACCTTC.

The gene calls are TRBV24-1 and TRBJ2-3, with D possibly being TRBD1 (5 bases). The CDR3 consists of 13 residues. V lost 7 bases to trimming and J lost 2 bases, with 9 bases between them. CDR1 is KGHDR and CDR2 is SFDVKD in the germline V gene. In DNA, the CDR3 is TGTGCCACCAGCAGGACACCCACAGATACGCAGTATTTT. Translating it yields CATSRTPTDTQYF.

The chain couples TRBV4-1 to TRBJ1-5; weak D call: TRBD1 (6 bases). The CDR3 covers 16 residues. Germline CDR1 is MGHRA and CDR2 is YSYEKL. V gave up 0 bases and J gave up 0 bases, with 9 bases separating them. DNA for the CDR3: TGCGCCAGCAGCCAAGAAGGGGACAATAGCAATCAGCCCCAGCATTTT. This gives the protein CASSQEGDNSNQPQHF.

The chain combines TRBV5-1 with TRBJ2-7; 11 bases are shared with TRBD2. V was pared by 2 bases and J by 6 bases, with 13 bases of the junction left unmatched. The CDR3 spans 17 residues. CDR1 and CDR2 from the germline V gene are SGHRS and YFSETQ. In DNA, the CDR3 is TGCGCCAGCAGCTTATACCCCCGAACTAGCGGGAGTAGCGAGCAGTACTTC. This sequence encodes CASSLYPRTSGSSEQYF.

This clone showed up just a few times. The V gene is TRBV6-5, the J gene TRBJ1-1; perhaps TRBD1 as D (6 bases). Germline V lookup: CDR1 MNHEY, CDR2 SVGAGI. The V end was cut by 5 bases, the J end by 2 bases, with 9 bases between. The CDR3 totals 13 residues. In nucleotides, the CDR3 is TGTGCCAGCAGTCCCGGGACAAACACTGAAGCTTTCTTT. Protein: CASSPGTNTEAFF.

This clone was found once. This rearrangement joins TRBV7-3 to TRBJ2-1; 9 bases align to TRBD2. J gave up 5 bases and V 5 bases, and 7 bases lay outside the gene matches. This CDR3 comprises 15 residues. CDR1 SGHTA and CDR2 FQGTGA come from the germline V gene. The CDR3 region has the DNA TGTGCCAGCAGCCCGTTCCCTAGCGGGAACAATGAGCAGTTCTTC. Amino acid sequence: CASSPFPSGNNEQFF. Variable domain in full (rest from reference TRBV7-3 and TRBJ2-1): GAGVSQTPSNKVTEKGKYVELRCDPISGHTALYWYRQSLGQGPEFLIYFQGTGAADDSGLPNDRFFAVRPEGSVSTLKIQRTERGDSAVYLCASSPFPSGNNEQFFGPGTRLTVL.

The chain carries TRBV9 and TRBJ2-3; D ambiguous. CDR1 and CDR2 (germline): SGDLS, YYNGEE. V was trimmed by 0 bases and J by 6 bases, leaving 8 bases between them. The CDR3 covers 13 residues. The CDR3 is CASSVVTLDTQYF. DNA of the CDR3: TGTGCCAGCAGCGTAGTAACTCTGGATACGCAGTATTTT.

The rearrangement links TRBV7-3 to TRBJ2-7, with D unclear. Trimming cost V 4 bases and J 0 bases, with 13 bases left between them. CDR1 SGHTA and CDR2 FQGTGA come from the germline V gene. CDR3 length: 15 residues. The CDR3 region is CASSSIGPVSYEQYF. CDR3 in DNA: TGTGCCAGCAGCTCAATTGGGCCGGTCTCCTACGAGCAGTACTTC.

The J gene is TRBJ2-1, the V gene TRBV3-1 (or the pseudogene TRBV3-2); possibly TRBD2 for D (6 bases). CDR3 length: 13 residues. V shed 1 base and J shed 10 bases, with 11 bases lying between them. Germline V gene data show CDR1 as LGHDT and CDR2 as YNNKEL (reference sequence). CDR3 sequence: CASSQVSGGEQFF. The CDR3 coding sequence is TGTGCCAGCAGCCAAGTTTCCGGAGGGGAGCAGTTCTTC.

The chain couples TRBV27 to TRBJ1-5; unclear D gene. The germline gives CDR1 MNHEY, CDR2 SMNVEV (reference sequence). Between the trimmed V and J ends, which lost 1 base and 1 base, there was a span of 5 bases. This CDR3 spans 14 amino acids. DNA of the CDR3: TGTGCCAGCAGTTTATACGGGAGCAATCAGCCCCAGCATTTT. Protein sequence: CASSLYGSNQPQHF.

The V call is TRBV4-1, the J call TRBJ2-7, with TRBD2 identical over 13 bases. Germline V gives CDR1 MGHRA, CDR2 YSYEKL. The CDR3 has 15 residues. V shed 4 bases, J shed 4 bases, and the junction held 4 bases outside the gene matches. The CDR3 region has the DNA TGCGCCAGCAGCCCCTGGACTAGCGGGAGTTACGAGCAGTACTTC. Its translation: CASSPWTSGSYEQYF.

CDR3 bases: TGTGCCAGCGACGTTACAGGGTCTCTTAGCACTGAAGCTTTCTTT. Its protein is CASDVTGSLSTEAFF. The V gene is TRBV28, the J gene TRBJ1-1; TRBD1 is a possible D gene (6 bases). The CDR3 totals 15 residues. With 8 bases removed from V and 4 bases from J, the gap between germline ends came to 20 bases. The germline CDR1 and CDR2 sequences are MDHEN and SYDVKM.

The chain is built from TRBV28 and TRBJ2-7; TRBD2 matches 14 bases. J lost 5 bases, V lost 4 bases, and 10 bases had no gene match. The CDR3 sequence is 17 residues long. The germline CDR1 and CDR2 sequences are MDHEN and SYDVKM. CDR3 loop: CASSSGLAGARGDEQYF. In DNA form, the CDR3 reads TGTGCCAGCAGTTCGGGACTAGCGGGAGCAAGGGGAGACGAGCAGTACTTC.

This chain links TRBV11-2 with TRBJ1-5; possibly TRBD1 for D (5 bases). The CDR3 runs 15 residues. The V and J ends lost 1 base and 0 bases respectively, with 7 bases between them. The germline CDR1 and CDR2 sequences are SGHAT and FQNNGV. The DNA of the CDR3 is TGTGCCAGCAGCTTAGGACAGCATAGCAATCAGCCCCAGCATTTT. Its protein is CASSLGQHSNQPQHF.

The genes are TRBV6-5 and TRBJ1-4; D is perhaps TRBD1 (5 bases). CDR1 is MNHEY and CDR2 is SVGAGI in the germline V gene. The ends were cut back, 6 bases at V and 6 bases at J, with 17 bases in the middle. The CDR3 is made up of 15 amino acids. The CDR3 DNA reads as TGTGCCAGCAGCAGAGTGGGGGGGGTTGATGAAAAACTGTTTTTT. It specifies CASSRVGGVDEKLFF.

The chain links TRBV3-1 (or the pseudogene TRBV3-2) to TRBJ1-4, with D perhaps matching TRBD1 (6 bases). Trimming pared 0 bases from V and 14 bases from J, leaving 7 bases between. The CDR3 is 11 residues long. Germline-derived CDR1 and CDR2 are LGHDT and YNNKEL (reference sequence). CDR3 DNA sequence: TGTGCCAGCAGCCAAGATAGGGGGCTGTTTTTT. This codes for CASSQDRGLFF.

V is TRBV10-3 and J is TRBJ1-4; no clear D. Trimming took off 3 bases at V and 3 bases at J, with 11 bases between the two ends. Germline V gene sequence: CDR1 ENHRY, CDR2 SYGVKD. CDR3 size: 15 residues. The CDR3 loop is CAISDTTDSNEKLFF. The CDR3 coding sequence is TGTGCCATCAGTGACACCACGGACTCTAATGAAAAACTGTTTTTT.

The chain links TRBV29-1 to TRBJ2-3; D not certain. Per the germline V gene, CDR1 is SQVTM and CDR2 is ANQGSEA. Trimming removed 6 bases at V and 2 bases at J, with 15 bases between. CDR3 length: 14 amino acids. CDR3 in DNA: TGCAGCGTCCCGTTCGGTCCCTCCACAGATACGCAGTATTTT. Amino acids: CSVPFGPSTDTQYF.

The chain links TRBV15 to TRBJ1-2, with D hard to call. V lost 0 bases to trimming and J lost 4 bases, with 6 bases between them. Germline CDR1 LNHNV, CDR2 YYDKDF (reference sequence). CDR3 length equals 13 residues. The CDR3 DNA sequence: TGTGCCACCAGCAGAGATGACACCTATGGCTACACCTTC. It codes for CATSRDDTYGYTF.